A single TCR beta chain is shown here with its context. The antigen is not known. Other DNA variants within this sample encode the same CDR3. These data come from a study of cytomegalovirus exposure and HLA in healthy donors. Background on the study: Among about 190 million T cells, an earlier analysis found around 100 million unique TCR beta sequences. Within the Caucasian-associated ancestry cluster were 81% of the roughly 400 genotyped donors.

Germline loops: CDR1 SGHNT, CDR2 YYREEE (reference sequence). This CDR3 is 18 amino acids long. Trimming removed 3 bases at V and 5 bases at J, with 23 bases between. Broader study findings: The likely origin of a cluster of highly shared sequence variants was a sequencing artifact.

A multiplex PCR was run with 60 Vbeta primers and 13 Jbeta primers. Data came from immunoSEQ multiplex PCR; TCRdb stores just in-frame clones and leaves some out. The table records roughly 98,000 clones, around four fifths of them present only once. The receptor was isolated from a man between 40 and 49 years old in good health and CMV-seronegative. The rearrangement links TRBV5-4 to TRBJ1-4; weak D call: TRBD1 (6 bases). Specimen: PBMCs. CDR3 sequence reads: CASSSHLGGRGINEKLFF. The CDR3 DNA is TGTGCCAGCAGCTCCCACCTCGGGGGGCGGGGGATCAATGAAAAACTGTTTTTT. The variable domain in full, with the rest retrieved from reference TRBV5-4 and TRBJ1-4, is ETGVTQSPTHLIKTRGQQVTLRCSSQSGHNTVSWYQQALGQGPQFIFQYYREEENGRGNFPPRFSGLQFPNYSSELNVNALELDDSALYLCASSSHLGGRGINEKLFFGSGTQLSVL.